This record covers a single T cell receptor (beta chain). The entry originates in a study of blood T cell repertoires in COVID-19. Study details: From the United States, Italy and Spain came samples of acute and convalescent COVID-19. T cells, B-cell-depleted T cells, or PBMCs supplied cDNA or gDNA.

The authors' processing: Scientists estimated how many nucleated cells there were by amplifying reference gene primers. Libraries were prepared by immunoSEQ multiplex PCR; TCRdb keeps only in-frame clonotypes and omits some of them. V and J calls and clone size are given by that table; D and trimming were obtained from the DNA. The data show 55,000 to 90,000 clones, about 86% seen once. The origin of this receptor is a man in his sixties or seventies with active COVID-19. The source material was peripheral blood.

The CDR3 protein is CASSPGGGDQPQHF. In DNA form, the CDR3 reads TGTGCCAGCAGCCCCGGGGGGGGCGATCAGCCCCAGCATTTT. J is TRBJ1-5 and V is TRBV28; TRBD1 is a possible D gene (6 bases). Germline CDR1 and CDR2: MDHEN and SYDVKM. Trimming removed 6 bases from V and 5 bases from J, with 14 bases in between. This CDR3 has 14 amino acids.